This T cell receptor beta chain was found in a study of control samples from healthy donors and cancer patients. Only in-frame clones appear in the TCRdb table, and some are missing; sequencing was by immunoSEQ multiplex PCR. The sample shows about 120,000 clones, around 90% of them seen only once. Germline CDR1 SGHRS, CDR2 YFSETQ. The V segment lost 4 bases and the J segment 5 bases; nucleotides outside the gene matches: 9. There are 15 residues in the CDR3. The sequence was collected from a man aged 45 to 65 in good health. This chain uses TRBV5-1 with TRBJ2-5; 9 bases align to TRBD2. The source material was blood. CDR3 region: CASSPLSGGYETQYF. DNA for the CDR3: TGCGCCAGCAGCCCCCTTAGCGGGGGTTACGAGACCCAGTACTTC.